This T cell receptor beta chain is from a study of shared clonotypes between healthy human individuals. Findings and limits, study-wide: Roughly 5% of naive CD4 clonotypes were common to four donors.

On this clone: Its antigen is not identified.

Profiled with immunoSEQ multiplex PCR; TCRdb holds only in-frame clones, not every one. The sample consists of millions of clones, 85% to 95% of them appearing once. Input material: naive CD4+ T cells sorted from blood. The subset was: CD45RA+ positively selected. The sequence was obtained from a man between 18 and 35 years old in good health.

The CDR3 protein is CASSRDRGSSYEQYF. The CDR3, as DNA: TGTGCCAGTAGTAGAGACAGGGGGAGCTCCTACGAGCAGTACTTC. The rearrangement links TRBV19 to TRBJ2-7; 9 nucleotides align to TRBD1. Losses at the gene ends were 4 bases for V and 0 bases for J; bases not matched to a gene: 4. Germline values: CDR1 LNHDA, CDR2 SQIVND (reference sequence). The CDR3 sequence is 15 residues long.